Following are 15 T cell receptor beta chains from one sample sequenced in a study of blood T cells in healthy people across ages. Primed by a sample-barcoded 5' primer and a J-beta primer mix, a second PCR proceeded for roughly 6 to 12 cycles. TCRdb ran MiXCR on the 5' RACE reads and lists one entry per CDR3 protein. Counted here are some 1.8 million distinct CDR3 sequences, about 39% occurring once; the ten biggest clones make up approximately 22%. Sequenced material: blood. Receptor source: a human donor in good health.

V is TRBV20-1 and J is TRBJ2-3; D is perhaps TRBD2 (5 bases). Germline lookup yields CDR1 DFQATT and CDR2 SNEGSKA (reference sequence). This CDR3 comprises 15 residues. V was shortened by 7 bases and J by 6 bases, with 23 bases between the two germline ends. CDR3 DNA: TGCAGTGTCCCGAGTAGGACTCCGGAGGCGGATACGCAGTATTTT. Its translation: CSVPSRTPEADTQYF.

The chain combines TRBV24-1 with TRBJ2-1; D is unclear. The V end lost 6 bases, the J end lost 2 bases, and 13 bases lay between the germline ends. Germline values: CDR1 KGHDR, CDR2 SFDVKD. CDR3 size: 15 residues. CDR3 DNA sequence: TGTGCCACCAGTTTGAGCCCGAACCCCTACAATGAGCAGTTCTTC. As protein: CATSLSPNPYNEQFF.

This chain uses TRBV4-2 with TRBJ1-1, with D possibly matching TRBD1 (5 bases). The CDR3 extends over 16 amino acids. The germline gives CDR1 LGHNA, CDR2 YNFKEQ. V was cut by 2 bases and J by 6 bases, with 19 bases left in between. The CDR3 here is CASSQSLTQGVAEAFF. The CDR3, as DNA: TGTGCCAGCAGCCAATCCCTCACTCAGGGAGTCGCTGAAGCTTTCTTT.

The genes are TRBV11-2 and TRBJ2-5; no clear D gene. The V gene lost 6 bases and the J gene lost 5 bases, with 13 bases spanning the gap. The length of the CDR3 is 13 residues. Per germline, CDR1 SGHAT and CDR2 FQNNGV. This CDR3 reads CASRPQLRETQYF. CDR3 bases: TGTGCCAGCAGACCACAGCTTCGGGAGACCCAGTACTTC.

The CDR3 DNA is TGTGCCAGCAGGAAGGATAGCGGGGGGGCGTACGAGCAGTACTTC. The encoded protein is CASRKDSGGAYEQYF. The rearrangement joins TRBV6-2 or TRBV6-3 to TRBJ2-7, with 11 bases aligning to TRBD2. The trim removed 6 bases at V and 4 bases at J, leaving 8 bases unmatched. The CDR3 sequence is 15 residues long. Germline V gene data show CDR1 as MNHEY and CDR2 as SVGEGT.

This clonotype has more than one count but fewer than ten. This chain uses TRBV29-1 with TRBJ2-1, with D possibly being TRBD2 (5 bases). Germline CDR1 and CDR2: SQVTM and ANQGSEA. There are 13 residues in the CDR3. V was cut by 7 bases and J by 4 bases, with 14 bases left in between. CDR3 nucleotide sequence: TGCAGCGCCTTCGGAGAGGGATACAATGAGCAGTTCTTC. Translating gives CSAFGEGYNEQFF.

This clonotype was counted only a few times. The chain joins TRBV20-1 to TRBJ2-7, with D unresolved. CDR3 length: 15 residues. V lost 4 bases to trimming and J lost 1 base, with 17 bases between them. CDR1 and CDR2 (germline): DFQATT, SNEGSKA (reference sequence). This CDR3 is CSAISAVWGSYEQYF. The CDR3 nucleotides are TGCAGTGCTATCTCGGCCGTATGGGGTTCCTACGAGCAGTACTTC.

The chain uses TRBV20-1 and TRBJ1-2; 10 bases align to TRBD1. Trimming took 8 bases from V and 6 from J; bases not matched to a gene: 9. CDR1 and CDR2 from the germline V gene are DFQATT and SNEGSKA (reference sequence). The CDR3 runs 13 residues. CDR3: CSPRTGQGDGYTF. DNA of the CDR3: TGCAGTCCCAGGACCGGACAGGGGGATGGCTACACCTTC.

The rearrangement uses TRBV4-3 and TRBJ2-5, with 8 positions matching TRBD2. Germline lookup yields CDR1 LGHNA and CDR2 YSLEER. The CDR3 is made up of 16 amino acids. J lost 3 bases, V lost 1 base, and 7 bases had no gene match. The CDR3 bases are TGCGCCAGCAGCCAAGGGGGAGCGGGGGTGAAAGAGACCCAGTACTTC. As protein: CASSQGGAGVKETQYF.

This clonotype turned up a few times. The rearrangement joins TRBV29-1 to TRBJ2-4; either TRBD1 or TRBD2 may supply D (6 bases each). CDR3 length: 12 residues. Germline V CDR1 and CDR2: SQVTM, ANQGSEA. V was pared by 4 bases and J by 13 bases, with 17 bases between. The CDR3 loop reads CSVVGAFREQYF. The CDR3 nucleotides are TGCAGCGTTGTGGGGGCCTTTCGGGAGCAGTACTTC.

V gene TRBV11-1 combines with J gene TRBJ2-7, with TRBD1 as a possible D gene (6 bases). The V gene lost 5 bases and the J gene lost 4 bases, with 15 bases spanning the gap. This CDR3 spans 14 amino acids. Germline V CDR1 and CDR2: SGHAT, FQDESV (reference sequence). The chain's CDR3 is CASSQDRTEYEQYF. The CDR3 nucleotides are TGTGCCAGCAGCCAAGACAGGACCGAATACGAGCAGTACTTC.

This clonotype was observed a handful of times. The chain links TRBV5-8 to TRBJ2-1; D gene uncertain. Germline V gene lookup returns CDR1 SGHTS and CDR2 YDEGEE. This CDR3 spans 15 amino acids. V was shortened by 0 bases and J by 0 bases, with 7 bases between the two germline ends. CDR3 protein: CASSLGLTSYNEQFF. In DNA, the CDR3 is TGTGCCAGCAGCTTGGGCCTCACCTCCTACAATGAGCAGTTCTTC. The complete variable domain, with remaining parts taken from reference TRBV5-8 and TRBJ2-1, reads EAGVTQSPTHLIKTRGQQATLRCSPISGHTSVYWYQQALGLGLQFLLWYDEGEERNRGNFPPRFSGRQFPNYSSELNVNALELEDSALYLCASSLGLTSYNEQFFGPGTRLTVL.

About this clonotype itself: The junction departs from the called germline gene at one end, perhaps through a read error. This rearrangement joins TRBV7-2 to TRBJ2-7; D perhaps matches TRBD2 (5 bases). The CDR3 is made up of 12 amino acids. Germline V gene sequence: CDR1 SGHTA, CDR2 FQGNSA. CDR3 sequence reads: CASNLNSGEQYF. The DNA of the CDR3 is TGTGCCAGCAACTTAAACTCGGGGGAGCAGTACTTC.

For the CDR3, the DNA is TGTGCCAGCAGGCAGACAGGGACTGAAGCTTTCTTT. It encodes CASRQTGTEAFF. This sequence joins TRBV5-6 and TRBJ1-1, with TRBD1 identical over 7 bases. Per germline, CDR1 SGHDT and CDR2 YYEEEE. The CDR3 spans 12 residues. Trimming cost V 5 bases and J 5 bases; bases outside gene matches: 3.

The chain couples TRBV20-1 to TRBJ2-7; TRBD1 matches 7 bases. This CDR3 spans 17 amino acids. Unmatched junction bases numbered 16, after V lost 0 bases and J lost 5 bases. The germline gives CDR1 DFQATT, CDR2 SNEGSKA (reference sequence). The CDR3 sequence is CSARDLDVMTGTDEQYF. The CDR3 coding sequence is TGCAGTGCTAGAGATCTTGATGTGATGACAGGGACGGACGAGCAGTACTTC.